A single TCR beta chain is shown here with its context. Trimming pared 3 bases from V and 1 base from J, leaving 10 bases between. The CDR3 has 14 amino acids. CDR1 is SGHRS and CDR2 is YFSETQ in the germline V gene. The source of the sample is a study of blood T cell repertoires in COVID-19. Study information: The samples span acute and convalescent COVID-19 from the United States, Italy and Spain. PBMCs, B-cell-depleted T cells, or T cells were the source of the cDNA or gDNA that made up the material.

Repertoires were generated with immunoSEQ multiplex PCR, while TCRdb's copy carries only in-frame clones and drops some. The top ten clones hold roughly 4.1% of a sample with around 200,000 clones, 70% to 90% of them seen once. The receptor was isolated from a middle-aged man with acute or convalescent COVID-19. Sequencing used peripheral blood. V and J are TRBV5-1 and TRBJ1-2, with a tentative D call TRBD1 (6 bases). The CDR3 spells CASSSGQLNYGYTF. CDR3 coding DNA: TGCGCCAGCAGCTCGGGACAACTTAACTATGGCTACACCTTC.